One sample yielded the 22 T cell receptor beta chains listed below, sequenced in a study of blood T cell repertoires in COVID-19. Assay used: immunoSEQ multiplex PCR; TCRdb lists only in-frame clones, some missing. The sample yields 470,000 or so clones, approximately 85% seen once. Source material: peripheral blood. These TCRs come from a human donor in a cohort sampled during active COVID-19.

The CDR3 DNA sequence: TGTGCCAGCAGCTGGGACTTTTACGAGCAGTACTTC. Translated, it gives CASSWDFYEQYF. The chain combines TRBV7-2 with TRBJ2-7; D is perhaps TRBD2 (6 bases). Trimming stripped 4 bases from V and 4 bases from J, with 8 bases between. The CDR3 has 12 residues. The germline gives CDR1 SGHTA, CDR2 FQGNSA.

The J gene is TRBJ2-6, the V gene TRBV10-3; D possibly corresponds to TRBD1 (5 bases). The V end lost 0 bases, the J end lost 3 bases, and 21 bases lay between the germline ends. Germline V CDR1 and CDR2: ENHRY, SYGVKD. The CDR3 loop spans 20 amino acids. The CDR3 sequence: CAISESNPPQGSGGANVLTF. In DNA, the CDR3 is TGTGCCATCAGTGAGTCGAACCCCCCCCAGGGATCGGGTGGGGCCAACGTCCTGACTTTC.

V usage is TRBV6-6 and J usage is TRBJ2-7; D gene uncertain. This CDR3 region has 12 residues. Between the trimmed V and J ends, which lost 4 bases and 7 bases, there was a span of 11 bases. In germline, CDR1 is MNHNY, CDR2 SVGAGI (reference sequence). Here the CDR3 reads CASSSLVSEQYF. The DNA of the CDR3 is TGTGCCAGCAGTTCTCTTGTCTCGGAGCAGTACTTC.

The chain is built from TRBV7-8 and TRBJ2-7; 7 bases match TRBD2. V lost 10 bases, J lost 5 bases, and 11 bases stayed unmatched. CDR1 and CDR2 (germline): SGHVS, FQNEAQ. CDR3 length equals 13 residues. The chain's CDR3 is CAIGGGSRNEQYF. The CDR3 DNA is TGTGCCATCGGAGGCGGGAGTAGAAACGAGCAGTACTTC.

In this sample, this clone turned up once. The chain uses TRBV3-1 (or the pseudogene TRBV3-2) and TRBJ2-7, with 13 bases aligning to TRBD2. The junction had 4 bases not matched to a gene; V was cut back by 1 base and J by 13 bases. Germline V lookup: CDR1 LGHDT, CDR2 YNNKEL (reference sequence). This CDR3 contains 13 residues. CDR3 DNA: TGTGCCAGCAGCCAAGGTTGGACTAGCGGGAGTTACTTC. Its translation: CASSQGWTSGSYF.

This clone turned up a few times. The chain combines TRBV28 with TRBJ1-1; TRBD1 agrees at 7 bases. Trimming removed 7 bases from V and 1 base from J; junction bases left unmatched: 9. The CDR3 covers 15 residues. Germline V lookup: CDR1 MDHEN, CDR2 SYDVKM. The CDR3: CASILTGVRNTEAFF. CDR3 DNA: TGTGCCAGCATCCTAACAGGGGTTCGGAACACTGAAGCTTTCTTT.

This chain connects TRBV7-2 to TRBJ2-3; 10 positions agree with TRBD2. V was pared by 2 bases and J by 3 bases, with 8 bases of the junction left unmatched. The CDR3 loop spans 17 amino acids. Germline V gives CDR1 SGHTA, CDR2 FQGNSA. For the CDR3, the DNA is TGTGCCAGCAGCTTAATCTCTAGCGGGGGTAGGACAGATACGCAGTATTTT. Protein: CASSLISSGGRTDTQYF.

Of note for this clone: The sample contains more than one DNA sequence encoding this CDR3. This chain connects TRBV3-1 (or the pseudogene TRBV3-2) to TRBJ2-7; D might be TRBD1 (5 bases). Germline CDR1 reads LGHDT; CDR2 reads YNNKEL (reference sequence). V dropped 0 bases and J dropped 2 bases, with 8 bases sitting between them. The CDR3 runs 14 residues. CDR3 bases: TGTGCCAGCAGCCAAGAGGCAGGGCCCTACGAGCAGTACTTC. It codes for CASSQEAGPYEQYF.

The chain has TRBV10-3 and TRBJ1-6; tentatively, D is TRBD1 (6 bases). The CDR3 runs 18 residues. Germline V gene sequence: CDR1 ENHRY, CDR2 SYGVKD. The V end was cut by 0 bases, the J end by 0 bases, with 12 bases between. In DNA, the CDR3 is TGTGCCATCAGTGAGTCGCTAGACAGGAGCTCCTATAATTCACCCCTCCACTTT. Its protein product is CAISESLDRSSYNSPLHF.

V and J are TRBV4-3 and TRBJ2-6; the match to TRBD2 covers 12 bases. CDR1 LGHNA and CDR2 YSLEER come from the germline V gene. The CDR3 has 18 amino acids. After removal of 1 base from V and 2 bases from J, the junction contained 3 bases not matched to a gene. The CDR3 DNA sequence: TGCGCCAGCAGCCAAGGGCTAGCGGGAGGGCCTGGGGCCAACGTCCTGACTTTC. It specifies CASSQGLAGGPGANVLTF.

The chain recombines TRBV24-1 with TRBJ1-1; D gene ambiguous. Germline V CDR1 and CDR2: KGHDR, SFDVKD. V was trimmed by 7 bases and J by 1 base, leaving 9 bases between them. The CDR3 length is 13 residues. Written as DNA, the CDR3 is TGTGCCACCAGGGCCGAAGAGAACACTGAAGCTTTCTTT. This encodes CATRAEENTEAFF.

The rearrangement joins TRBV4-1 to TRBJ1-4; D possibly corresponds to TRBD1 (5 bases). The CDR3 spans 17 residues. V was shortened by 4 bases and J by 8 bases, with 23 bases between the two germline ends. Germline CDR1 and CDR2: MGHRA and YSYEKL. The CDR3 spells CASSRQVGGNGGEKLFF. DNA of the CDR3: TGCGCCAGCAGCCGACAAGTCGGGGGAAACGGTGGAGAAAAACTGTTTTTT.

This rearrangement joins TRBV5-1 to TRBJ2-7; TRBD1 matches 8 bases. Germline V gene data show CDR1 as SGHRS and CDR2 as YFSETQ. CDR3 size: 15 residues. J was trimmed by 3 bases and V by 4 bases; bases with no gene match: 9. This CDR3 is CASSQGQGGNYEQYF. CDR3 DNA: TGCGCCAGCAGCCAAGGACAGGGAGGCAACTACGAGCAGTACTTC.

This chain links TRBV12-3 or TRBV12-4 with TRBJ1-2, with D possibly being TRBD1 (6 bases). There are 13 residues in the CDR3. V lost 3 bases, J lost 4 bases, and 9 bases lay in between. Written as DNA, the CDR3 is TGTGCCAGCAGTTTTGGGGGCACCTATGGCTACACCTTC. It yields the protein CASSFGGTYGYTF.

This chain links TRBV10-3 with TRBJ2-7; D might be TRBD1 (5 bases). Germline-derived CDR1 and CDR2 are ENHRY and SYGVKD. This CDR3 region has 12 residues. Trimming left V 3 bases short and J 2 bases short, with 5 bases between. This CDR3 is CAISEGAYEQYF. As DNA, the CDR3 is TGTGCCATCAGTGAAGGGGCCTACGAGCAGTACTTC.

The chain uses TRBV9 and TRBJ1-1; 7 bases are a match to TRBD1. The CDR3 loop spans 16 amino acids. With V trimmed by 0 bases and J by 1 base, 6 bases remained unmatched. The germline V gene has CDR1 SGDLS and CDR2 YYNGEE. CDR3 sequence reads: CASSVGGGGANTEAFF. In DNA, the CDR3 is TGTGCCAGCAGCGTAGGTGGAGGGGGCGCGAACACTGAAGCTTTCTTT.

The chain uses TRBV5-4 and TRBJ2-1, with 11 bases identical to TRBD2. Losses at the gene ends were 4 bases for V and 12 bases for J; bases not matched to a gene: 9. The CDR3 consists of 14 residues. Germline V lookup: CDR1 SGHNT, CDR2 YYREEE (reference sequence). The CDR3 DNA is TGTGCCAGCAGCCCCCTAGGGACTAGCGGAGGGCAGTTCTTC. It codes for CASSPLGTSGGQFF.

This sequence joins TRBV28 and TRBJ1-2; TRBD1 aligns across 8 bases. Germline V CDR1 and CDR2: MDHEN, SYDVKM. V lost 5 bases, J lost 7 bases, and 6 bases stayed unmatched. The CDR3 consists of 13 residues. CDR3 coding DNA: TGTGCCAGCAGTAAAGGACAGGGAATTGGCTACACCTTC. Translating it yields CASSKGQGIGYTF.

This sequence joins TRBV28 and TRBJ1-4; 8 nucleotides line up with TRBD1. Germline trimming cut 6 bases from V and 7 bases from J; bases unmatched to any gene: 13. Per the germline V gene, CDR1 is MDHEN and CDR2 is SYDVKM. CDR3 size: 16 residues. The chain's CDR3 is CASSLTAGGPREKLFF. The CDR3 bases are TGTGCCAGCAGCCTCACGGCAGGGGGCCCACGTGAAAAACTGTTTTTT.

V is TRBV4-2 and J is TRBJ2-2; the match to TRBD2 covers 11 bases. The germline gives CDR1 LGHNA, CDR2 YNFKEQ. CDR3 length equals 18 residues. V lost 0 bases, J lost 6 bases, and 9 bases stayed unmatched. For the CDR3, the DNA is TGTGCCAGCAGCCAAGATTTAGCGGGAGGGCAGACGGCCGGGGAGCTGTTTTTT. Amino acids: CASSQDLAGGQTAGELFF.

This chain uses TRBV25-1 with TRBJ2-2; tentatively, D is TRBD1 (5 bases). This CDR3 spans 14 amino acids. Between the trimmed V and J ends, which lost 7 bases and 0 bases, there was a span of 9 bases. Germline loops: CDR1 MGHDK, CDR2 SYGVNS. CDR3 in amino acids: CASTTATNTGELFF. In nucleotides, the CDR3 is TGTGCCAGCACGACAGCTACGAACACCGGGGAGCTGTTTTTT. The complete variable domain, with remaining parts taken from reference TRBV25-1 and TRBJ2-2, reads EADIYQTPRYLVIGTGKKITLECSQTMGHDKMYWYQQDPGMELHLIHYSYGVNSTEKGDLSSESTVSRIRTEHFPLTLESARPSHTSQYLCASTTATNTGELFFGEGSRLTVL.

This rearrangement joins TRBV27 to TRBJ2-3, with a tentative D call TRBD1 (6 bases). V was pared by 6 bases and J by 3 bases, with 10 bases between. The germline CDR1 and CDR2 sequences are MNHEY and SMNVEV (reference sequence). The CDR3 extends over 13 amino acids. The CDR3 coding sequence is TGTGCCAGCAGAGGGACACTTACAGATACGCAGTATTTT. This encodes CASRGTLTDTQYF.